The clone carrying this T cell receptor beta chain was detected only a few times. The target antigen is unknown. The CDR3 has 17 amino acids. CDR1 is MGHRA and CDR2 is YSYEKL in the germline V gene. The germline V and J ends were trimmed by 2 bases and 4 bases, with 20 bases remaining between them. The authors built TCR beta libraries using iRepertoire HTBI primers and Arm-PCR of CDR3 regions. TCRdb redid the calling of the multiplex PCR reads with MiXCR, one entry per CDR3 protein. In the table there are a few hundred thousand distinct CDR3 sequences, roughly 17% of which are singletons. This sample stems from a study of regulatory T cells in long-lasting Graves disease. Study observations and caveats: Whereas new patients shared 966 public clonotypes, persistent patients shared more, at some 2,700.

The sample's time point: newly diagnosed GD, antithyroid drugs for less than 3 months. Construction of the TCR library relied on RNA isolated from PBMCs. In this cohort, patients came from an endocrinology department located in Xi'an, China. These data were also filed under a second study, of T cells in Graves' hyperthyroidism and ophthalmopathy. That study adds: Across 18 months, stable Graves' hyperthyroidism was marked by no progression to ophthalmopathy.

The source is a woman aged 18-30 years with Graves disease. The input for sequencing was peripheral blood mononuclear cells (PBMCs), taken at new diagnosis, from a patient treated with antithyroid drugs. The V and J genes are TRBV4-1 and TRBJ1-2; TRBD1 might be the D (5 bases). In DNA form, the CDR3 reads TGCGCCAGCAGCCAACCCGGGGGGGGAATTTTATCCTATGGCTACACCTTC. Translated: CASSQPGGGILSYGYTF.